This T cell receptor beta chain was sequenced for a study of control samples from healthy donors and cancer patients. V was shortened by 1 base and J by 5 bases, with 12 bases between the two germline ends. This CDR3 region has 14 residues. The germline gives CDR1 MRHNA, CDR2 SNTAGT. Some clones are missing from TCRdb's copy, which holds only in-frame ones; the method was immunoSEQ multiplex PCR. Among some 120,000 clones listed, 88% were seen once. The receptor comes from a woman in her 70s in good health. The chain recombines TRBV6-4 with TRBJ2-7; D call uncertain. Sequencing used blood. The CDR3 loop is CASSDFRQLHEQYF. The CDR3 DNA reads as TGTGCCAGCAGTGACTTCCGGCAACTCCACGAGCAGTACTTC.